The 24 T cell receptor beta chains below were found in one sample sequenced in a study of T cells of healthy individuals. From the 5' RACE reads, TCRdb called clonotypes with MiXCR, one entry per CDR3 protein. The sample shows 75,000 to 95,000 distinct CDR3 sequences, more than 5% of them seen only once. These TCRs come from a female donor in good health.

The table lists this clonotype with many counts. The CDR3 bases are TGTGCCATCACCGACGACGGACTGAACACTGAAGCTTTCTTT. Translating gives CAITDDGLNTEAFF. This chain links TRBV10-3 with TRBJ1-1; D not certain. Germline V lookup: CDR1 ENHRY, CDR2 SYGVKD. The CDR3 sequence is 14 residues long. V was shortened by 7 bases and J by 0 bases, with 12 bases between the two germline ends.

This clonotype was seen repeatedly, ten times or more. The DNA of the CDR3 is TGTGCCACCTCAGGGCCCCGGAGCAATTCACCCCTCCACTTT. Translated: CATSGPRSNSPLHF. The V and J genes are TRBV27 and TRBJ1-6; maybe TRBD1 (5 bases). V lost 10 bases to trimming and J lost 7 bases, with 17 bases between them. Germline V gene data show CDR1 as MNHEY and CDR2 as SMNVEV (reference sequence). The CDR3 length is 14 residues.

There are many counts of this clonotype. The gene calls are TRBV13 and TRBJ1-2; D gene unclear. V was cut by 4 bases and J by 4 bases, with 10 bases left in between. This CDR3 is built from 13 residues. The germline V gene encodes CDR1 PRHDT and CDR2 FYEKMQ (reference sequence). CDR3: CASSSGLLYGYTF. CDR3 DNA: TGTGCCAGCAGCTCCGGACTCCTCTATGGCTACACCTTC.

The V and J genes are TRBV6-2 or TRBV6-3 and TRBJ1-6; weak D call: TRBD1 (6 bases). The germline V gene has CDR1 MNHEY and CDR2 SVGEGT. V lost 5 bases and J lost 7, with 15 bases in between. This CDR3 is 15 amino acids long. The CDR3, as DNA: TGTGCCAGCAGTCTACTAGACGGACAGAATTCACCCCTCCACTTT. It specifies CASSLLDGQNSPLHF.

This chain joins TRBV7-9 and TRBJ2-1; tentatively, D is TRBD2 (6 bases). Germline values: CDR1 SEHNR, CDR2 FQNEAQ (reference sequence). CDR3 length equals 13 residues. With 1 base removed from V and 6 bases from J, the gap between germline ends came to 7 bases. The CDR3 sequence is CASSLDGGNEQFF. The DNA of the CDR3 is TGTGCCAGCAGCTTAGACGGGGGCAATGAGCAGTTCTTC.

In this sample, this clonotype turned up many times. The chain is built from TRBV30 and TRBJ2-3; the match to TRBD2 covers 10 bases. Germline CDR1 is GTSNPN and CDR2 is SVGIG (reference sequence). The CDR3 spans 16 residues. Trimming took 0 bases from V and 1 from J; bases not matched to a gene: 4. DNA for the CDR3: TGTGCCTGGAGTGTAGGACTAGCGGTCGGCACAGATACGCAGTATTTT. This translates into CAWSVGLAVGTDTQYF. The whole variable domain, filled in from reference TRBV30 and TRBJ2-3, reads SQTIHQWPATLVQPVGSPLSLECTVEGTSNPNLYWYRQAAGRGLQLLFYSVGIGQISSEVPQNLSASRPQDRQFILSSKKLLLSDSGFYLCAWSVGLAVGTDTQYFGPGTRLTVL.

This clonotype was recorded at least ten times. The chain joins TRBV20-1 to TRBJ2-2; the D gene is possibly TRBD2 (5 bases). V was trimmed by 0 bases and J by 1 base, leaving 12 bases between them. The CDR3 runs 16 residues. Germline V gene sequence: CDR1 DFQATT, CDR2 SNEGSKA (reference sequence). Here the CDR3 DNA reads TGCAGTGCTAGAGATCCTAGCCAGTTGAACACCGGGGAGCTGTTTTTT. Translating gives CSARDPSQLNTGELFF.

Ten or more counts support this clonotype. V is TRBV11-2 and J is TRBJ1-4, with D possibly matching TRBD1 (5 bases). CDR1 SGHAT and CDR2 FQNNGV come from the germline V gene. Trimming removed 0 bases at V and 2 bases at J, with 10 bases between. The CDR3 spans 16 residues. In DNA, the CDR3 is TGTGCCAGCAGCTTAGATCTGGGGCACACTAATGAAAAACTGTTTTTT. Its translation: CASSLDLGHTNEKLFF.

This clonotype appeared many times. V and J are TRBV28 and TRBJ2-3, with TRBD2 matching 9 bases. From germline, CDR1 is MDHEN and CDR2 SYDVKM. With V trimmed by 3 bases and J by 4 bases, 2 bases remained unmatched. The CDR3 spans 14 residues. Here the CDR3 DNA reads TGTGCCAGCAGTTTTAGCGGGAGCGCAGATACGCAGTATTTT. Residues: CASSFSGSADTQYF.

This clonotype was recorded at least ten times. V gene TRBV6-2 or TRBV6-3 combines with J gene TRBJ2-7, with TRBD1 matching 8 bases. CDR3 length: 15 amino acids. J was trimmed by 4 bases and V by 2 bases; bases with no gene match: 7. CDR1 and CDR2 (germline): MNHEY, SVGEGT. CDR3 region: CASSYPGQGEYEQYF. DNA for the CDR3: TGTGCCAGCAGTTACCCCGGACAGGGCGAGTACGAGCAGTACTTC.

This clonotype was counted ten times or more. The J gene is TRBJ1-1, the V gene TRBV5-5; no clear D. V was trimmed by 2 bases and J by 1 base, leaving 9 bases between them. The germline V gene has CDR1 SGHKS and CDR2 YYEKEE (reference sequence). The CDR3 runs to 14 residues. CDR3 bases: TGTGCCAGCAGCTTTTTCAGCGGGAACACTGAAGCTTTCTTT. This sequence encodes CASSFFSGNTEAFF.

This clonotype was counted many times. The chain recombines TRBV5-4 with TRBJ2-1, with TRBD1 identical over 8 bases. The CDR3 consists of 17 residues. CDR1 and CDR2 from the germline V gene are SGHNT and YYREEE (reference sequence). The V segment lost 1 base and the J segment 2 bases; nucleotides outside the gene matches: 8. This chain's CDR3 is CASSLNTGQGPYNEQFF. CDR3 DNA: TGTGCCAGCAGCTTGAATACCGGACAGGGACCCTACAATGAGCAGTTCTTC.

This clonotype was seen many times. This chain uses TRBV7-2 with TRBJ2-3; no clear D. The CDR3 runs 13 residues. The V end lost 5 bases, the J end lost 5 bases, and 11 bases lay between the germline ends. Germline V gives CDR1 SGHTA, CDR2 FQGNSA. CDR3 DNA sequence: TGTGCCAGCAGCCCCGCCCCCCGAGATACGCAGTATTTT. It specifies CASSPAPRDTQYF.

On this clonotype: The missing conserved phenylalanine or tryptophan at the end of this CDR3 makes a read error likely. The chain is built from TRBV27 and TRBJ1-4; D gene ambiguous. Per germline, CDR1 MNHEY and CDR2 SMNVEV (reference sequence). With 6 bases removed from V and 12 bases from J, the gap between germline ends came to 11 bases. CDR3 length: 11 amino acids. CDR3 amino acids: CASSLNGELFL. The CDR3 nucleotides are TGTGCCAGCAGCCTAAATGGAGAACTGTTTCTT.

The sample holds many counts of this clonotype. V gene TRBV3-1 combines with J gene TRBJ2-1, with 10 bases fitting TRBD2. The CDR3 has 17 amino acids. Germline V gene data show CDR1 as LGHDT and CDR2 as YNNKEL (reference sequence). Trimming took 3 bases from V and 8 from J; bases not matched to a gene: 13. DNA of the CDR3: TGTGCCAGCAGCCAGGGACTAGCGTCCTCCGGCGGTCATGAGCAGTTCTTC. Translated: CASSQGLASSGGHEQFF.

The chain combines TRBV7-9 with TRBJ1-1, with 8 bases identical to TRBD1. This CDR3 has 16 residues. The trim removed 5 bases at V and 6 bases at J, leaving 14 bases unmatched. Looked up from germline, CDR1 is SEHNR and CDR2 is FQNEAQ (reference sequence). The CDR3 loop reads CASSPSRTGPSAEAFF. The DNA of the CDR3 is TGTGCCAGCAGCCCATCCAGGACAGGGCCTAGCGCTGAAGCTTTCTTT.

There are a few counts of this clonotype. This chain joins TRBV14 and TRBJ2-5, with 7 bases identical to TRBD2. This CDR3 is built from 18 residues. The ends lost 0 bases at V and 6 bases at J; junction bases unmatched: 16. Per germline, CDR1 SGHDN and CDR2 FVKESK. The CDR3 DNA sequence: TGTGCCAGCAGCCAAGATGATTCCCTGGGAGGGAGGTTAAAGACCCAGTACTTC. Its translation: CASSQDDSLGGRLKTQYF.

This clonotype was counted ten times or more. CDR3 in DNA: TGCAGTGCTAGCCCGGGTCGAGAAAAACTGTTTTTT. It codes for CSASPGREKLFF. The chain carries TRBV20-1 and TRBJ1-4; D is undetermined. From germline, CDR1 is DFQATT and CDR2 SNEGSKA (reference sequence). V shed 3 bases and J shed 8 bases, with 10 bases lying between them. CDR3 length equals 12 residues.

The V gene is TRBV7-2, the J gene TRBJ2-3; D could derive from TRBD1 or TRBD2 (5 bases each). This CDR3 contains 16 residues. The germline V and J ends were trimmed by 5 bases and 2 bases, with 17 bases remaining between them. Germline V gene data show CDR1 as SGHTA and CDR2 as FQGNSA. CDR3 nucleotide sequence: TGTGCCAGCAGCAAAAACTCCGGGACGTTCACAGATACGCAGTATTTT. Its translation: CASSKNSGTFTDTQYF. The full variable domain, its missing parts supplied by reference TRBV7-2 and TRBJ2-3, is GAGVSQSPSNKVTEKGKDVELRCDPISGHTALYWYRQSLGQGLEFLIYFQGNSAPDKSGLPSDRFSAERTGGSVSTLTIQRTQQEDSAVYLCASSKNSGTFTDTQYFGPGTRLTVL.

This clonotype was detected only a few times. The chain employs TRBV18 and TRBJ2-7; weak D call: TRBD1 (7 bases). The CDR3 is 15 residues long. Germline CDR1 and CDR2: KGHSH and LQKENI. Trimming shortened V by 6 bases and J by 1 base, and 16 bases separated the two germline ends. CDR3 nucleotides: TGTGCCAGCTCCCCCGGAGGGACAGCGTCCTACGAGCAGTACTTC. Residues: CASSPGGTASYEQYF.

This clonotype was counted many times. V gene TRBV7-2 combines with J gene TRBJ2-2, with D possibly TRBD2 on 5 matching bases. V was shortened by 6 bases and J by 7 bases, with 12 bases between the two germline ends. Germline V gives CDR1 SGHTA, CDR2 FQGNSA. This CDR3 has 13 amino acids. The CDR3 DNA sequence: TGTGCCAGCAGACCAGGACTGGGCGGGGAGCTGTTTTTT. Protein: CASRPGLGGELFF.

The chain uses TRBV28 and TRBJ1-1; 9 bases line up with TRBD1. Germline CDR1 reads MDHEN; CDR2 reads SYDVKM. V dropped 4 bases and J dropped 11; count of bases not matched to a gene: 8. The CDR3 is 13 amino acids. CDR3 nucleotides: TGTGCCAGCAGTTCCTACAGGGGGCTGGGGGCTTTCTTT. Encoded protein: CASSSYRGLGAFF.

The gene calls are TRBV3-1 and TRBJ2-5; no definite D call. The CDR3 is 13 amino acids. Germline values: CDR1 LGHDT, CDR2 YNNKEL (reference sequence). V lost 0 bases and J lost 12, with 14 bases in between. CDR3 nucleotides: TGTGCCAGCAGCCAAGAATGGCGAAGGGCTAAGTACTTC. Its protein product is CASSQEWRRAKYF.

In its sample, this clonotype was seen many times. This sequence joins TRBV7-9 and TRBJ2-1, with D unresolved. The CDR3 totals 13 residues. Germline CDR1 SEHNR, CDR2 FQNEAQ (reference sequence). V was cut by 0 bases and J by 6 bases, with 6 bases left in between. In nucleotides, the CDR3 is TGTGCCAGCAGCTTAGCTAGGTCCAATGAGCAGTTCTTC. Encoded protein: CASSLARSNEQFF.